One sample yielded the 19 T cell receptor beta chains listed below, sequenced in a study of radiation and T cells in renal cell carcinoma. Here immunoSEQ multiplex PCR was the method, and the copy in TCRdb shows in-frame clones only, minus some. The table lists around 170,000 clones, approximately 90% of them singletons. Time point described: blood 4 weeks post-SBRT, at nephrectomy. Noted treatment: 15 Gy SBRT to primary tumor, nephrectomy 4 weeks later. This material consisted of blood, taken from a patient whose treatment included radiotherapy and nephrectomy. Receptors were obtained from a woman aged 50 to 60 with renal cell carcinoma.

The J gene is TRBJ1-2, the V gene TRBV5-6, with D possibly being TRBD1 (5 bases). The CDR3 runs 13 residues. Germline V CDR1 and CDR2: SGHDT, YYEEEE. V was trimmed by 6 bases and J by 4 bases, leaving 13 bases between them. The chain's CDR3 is CASTTDKGYGYTF. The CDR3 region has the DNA TGTGCCAGCACCACGGACAAGGGCTATGGCTACACCTTC.

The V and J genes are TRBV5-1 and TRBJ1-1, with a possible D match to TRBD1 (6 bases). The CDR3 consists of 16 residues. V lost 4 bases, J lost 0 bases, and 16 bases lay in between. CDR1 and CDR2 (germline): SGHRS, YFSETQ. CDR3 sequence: CASSAYTGFMNTEAFF. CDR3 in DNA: TGCGCCAGCAGCGCCTACACAGGGTTCATGAACACTGAAGCTTTCTTT.

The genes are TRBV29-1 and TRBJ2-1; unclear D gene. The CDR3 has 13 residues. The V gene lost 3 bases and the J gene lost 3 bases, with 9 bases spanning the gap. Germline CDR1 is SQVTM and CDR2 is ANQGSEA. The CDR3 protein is CSVEWNNYNEQFF. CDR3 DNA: TGCAGCGTTGAGTGGAACAACTACAATGAGCAGTTCTTC.

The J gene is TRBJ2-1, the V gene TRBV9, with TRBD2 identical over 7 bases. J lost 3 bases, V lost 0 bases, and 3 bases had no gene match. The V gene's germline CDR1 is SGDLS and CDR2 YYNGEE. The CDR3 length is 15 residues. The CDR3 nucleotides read TGTGCCAGCAGCGTAGCGGGGGACTACTACAATGAGCAGTTCTTC. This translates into CASSVAGDYYNEQFF.

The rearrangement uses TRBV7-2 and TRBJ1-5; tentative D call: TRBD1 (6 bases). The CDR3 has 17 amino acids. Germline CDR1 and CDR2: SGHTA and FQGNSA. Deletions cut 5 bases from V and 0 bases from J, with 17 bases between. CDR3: CASSPTVGGYSNQPQHF. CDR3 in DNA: TGTGCCAGCAGCCCCACAGTCGGGGGCTATAGCAATCAGCCCCAGCATTTT.

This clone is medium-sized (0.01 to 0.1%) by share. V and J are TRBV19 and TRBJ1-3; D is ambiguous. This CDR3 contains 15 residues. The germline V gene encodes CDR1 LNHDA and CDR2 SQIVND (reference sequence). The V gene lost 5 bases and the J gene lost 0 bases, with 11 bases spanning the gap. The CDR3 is CASSPVYSSGNTIYF. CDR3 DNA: TGTGCCAGTAGTCCCGTTTACAGCTCTGGAAACACCATATATTTT.

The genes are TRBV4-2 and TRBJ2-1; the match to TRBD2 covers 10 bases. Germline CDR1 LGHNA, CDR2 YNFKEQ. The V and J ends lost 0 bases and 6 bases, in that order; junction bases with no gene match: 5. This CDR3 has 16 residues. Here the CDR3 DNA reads TGTGCCAGCAGCCAAGAGGTAGCGGGGGGCCTCAATGAGCAGTTCTTC. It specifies CASSQEVAGGLNEQFF.

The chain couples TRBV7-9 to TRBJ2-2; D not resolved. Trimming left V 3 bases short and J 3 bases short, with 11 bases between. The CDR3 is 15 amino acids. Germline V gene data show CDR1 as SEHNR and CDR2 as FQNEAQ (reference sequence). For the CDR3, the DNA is TGTGCCAGCAGCTTCGGCGCCCCCGACACCGGGGAGCTGTTTTTT. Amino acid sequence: CASSFGAPDTGELFF.

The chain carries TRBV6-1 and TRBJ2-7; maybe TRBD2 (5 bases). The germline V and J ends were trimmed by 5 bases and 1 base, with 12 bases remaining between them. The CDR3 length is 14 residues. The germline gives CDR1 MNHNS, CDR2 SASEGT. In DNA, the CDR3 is TGTGCCAGCAGTTCAGAGGGCGAGTCCTACGAGCAGTACTTC. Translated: CASSSEGESYEQYF.

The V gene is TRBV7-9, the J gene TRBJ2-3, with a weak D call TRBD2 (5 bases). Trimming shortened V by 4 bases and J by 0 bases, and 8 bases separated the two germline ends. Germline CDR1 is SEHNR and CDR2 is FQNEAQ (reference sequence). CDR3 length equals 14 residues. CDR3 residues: CASSSGVSTDTQYF. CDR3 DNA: TGTGCCAGCAGCTCCGGGGTTAGCACAGATACGCAGTATTTT.

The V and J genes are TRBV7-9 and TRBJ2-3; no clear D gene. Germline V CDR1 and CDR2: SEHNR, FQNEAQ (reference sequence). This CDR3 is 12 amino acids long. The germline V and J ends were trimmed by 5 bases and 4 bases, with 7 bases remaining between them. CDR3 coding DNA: TGTGCCAGCAGCCCCACATCAGATACGCAGTATTTT. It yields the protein CASSPTSDTQYF.

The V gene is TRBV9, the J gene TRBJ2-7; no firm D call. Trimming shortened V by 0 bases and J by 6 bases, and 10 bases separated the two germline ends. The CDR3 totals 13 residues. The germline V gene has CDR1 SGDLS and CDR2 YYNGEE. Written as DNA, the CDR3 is TGTGCCAGCAGCGTAGAAAGAGCAACCGAGCAGTACTTC. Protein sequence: CASSVERATEQYF. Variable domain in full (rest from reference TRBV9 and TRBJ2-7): DSGVTQTPKHLITATGQRVTLRCSPRSGDLSVYWYQQSLDQGLQFLIQYYNGEERAKGNILERFSAQQFPDLHSELNLSSLELGDSALYFCASSVERATEQYFGPGTRLTVT.

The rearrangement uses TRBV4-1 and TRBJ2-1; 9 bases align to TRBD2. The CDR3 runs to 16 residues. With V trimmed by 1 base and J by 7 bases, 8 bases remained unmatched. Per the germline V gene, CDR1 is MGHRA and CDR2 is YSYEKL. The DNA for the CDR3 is TGCGCCAGCAGCCAAGTGGAAGCGGGGGGCCTAAATGAGCAGTTCTTC. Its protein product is CASSQVEAGGLNEQFF.

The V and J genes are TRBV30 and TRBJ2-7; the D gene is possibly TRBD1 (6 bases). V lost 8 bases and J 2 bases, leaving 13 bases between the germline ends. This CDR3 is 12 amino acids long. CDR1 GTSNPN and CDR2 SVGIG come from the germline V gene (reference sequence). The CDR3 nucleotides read TGTGCCGGAACAGGGATAGCCTACGAGCAGTACTTC. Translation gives CAGTGIAYEQYF.

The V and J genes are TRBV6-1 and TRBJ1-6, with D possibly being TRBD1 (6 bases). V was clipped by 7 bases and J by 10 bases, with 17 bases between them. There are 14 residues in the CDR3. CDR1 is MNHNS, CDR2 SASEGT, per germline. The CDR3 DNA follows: TGTGCCAGCACGGAGACAGGAAATCAATCACCCCTCCACTTT. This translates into CASTETGNQSPLHF.

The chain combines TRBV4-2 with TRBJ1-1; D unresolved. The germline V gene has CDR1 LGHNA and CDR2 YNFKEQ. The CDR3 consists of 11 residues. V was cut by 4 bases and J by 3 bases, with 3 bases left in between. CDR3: CASSLDTEAFF. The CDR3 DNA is TGTGCCAGCAGCCTGGACACTGAAGCTTTCTTT.

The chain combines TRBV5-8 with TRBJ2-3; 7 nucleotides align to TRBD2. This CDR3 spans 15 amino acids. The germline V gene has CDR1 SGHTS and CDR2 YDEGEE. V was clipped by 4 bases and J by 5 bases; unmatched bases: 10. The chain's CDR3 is CASSPGGGPGDTQYF. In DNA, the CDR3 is TGTGCCAGCAGCCCTGGGGGGGGACCAGGAGATACGCAGTATTTT.

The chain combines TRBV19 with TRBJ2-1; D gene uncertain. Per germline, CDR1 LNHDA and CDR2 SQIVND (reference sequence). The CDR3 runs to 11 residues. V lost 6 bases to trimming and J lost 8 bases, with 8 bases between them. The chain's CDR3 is CASRVGDEQFF. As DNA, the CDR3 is TGTGCCAGTAGGGTGGGCGATGAGCAGTTCTTC.

The CDR3 region has the DNA TGTGCCAGCAGCCCTGAGACAGGTTTGAGGGTGAACACTGAAGCTTTCTTT. Its protein product is CASSPETGLRVNTEAFF. The chain links TRBV7-2 to TRBJ1-1, with D possibly TRBD1 on 6 matching bases. V was trimmed by 5 bases and J by 0 bases, leaving 19 bases between them. Germline loops: CDR1 SGHTA, CDR2 FQGNSA. The length of the CDR3 is 17 residues.